Detailed here is one TCR beta chain. Its target is not known. V was trimmed by 1 base and J by 6 bases, leaving 16 bases between them. CDR1 is SGHVS, CDR2 FNYEAQ, per germline. This CDR3 has 15 amino acids. The data were taken from a study of cytomegalovirus exposure and HLA in healthy donors. Whereas donors were nominally healthy upon sampling, unrecorded immune exposures were probable. Notes on the study in general: Donors were assumed by presence/absence analyses to have roughly uniform sequencing depth. Owing to their indistinguishability, certain V segments, notably TRBV6-2 and TRBV6-3, were excluded.

13 Jbeta primers and 60 Vbeta primers were used for the PCR. In the original processing: Unique TCR beta chains numbered roughly 84 million in a later analysis, with around 12 million shared. Here immunoSEQ multiplex PCR was the method, and the copy in TCRdb shows in-frame clones only, minus some. V and J calls plus clone size are reproduced from that table; the DNA served to infer D and trimming. Among about 95,000 clones, roughly 71% were seen once, and the ten largest hold approximately 5%. The gene calls are TRBV7-6 and TRBJ2-7; possible D gene TRBD1, 5 bases. The clonotype was recovered from a woman between 40 and 50 years old in good health and CMV-seronegative. The material sequenced was PBMCs. The CDR3, as DNA: TGTGCCAGCAGCTTAGTAGGGGCTTGGGTCGGCGAGCAGTACTTC. Residues: CASSLVGAWVGEQYF.